This entry is about one T cell receptor (beta chain). CDR1 and CDR2 (germline): MGHRA, YSYEKL. V was trimmed by 4 bases and J by 0 bases, leaving 13 bases between them. The CDR3 runs to 16 residues. The sample comes from a study of blood T cells in healthy people across ages. Sample-barcoded 5' priming and a J-beta primer mix drove a second PCR of 7 to 11 cycles. TCRdb re-called the 5' RACE reads through MiXCR, storing one row per CDR3 protein. The table lists 1.2 million to 1.5 million distinct CDR3 sequences, roughly 59% of them singletons. This receptor was taken from a man between 18 and 35 years old in good health. The chain links TRBV4-1 to TRBJ1-5; D is unresolved. The material sequenced was blood. The CDR3 DNA sequence: TGCGCCAGCAGCCGCGAAGGAAGGAATAGCAATCAGCCCCAGCATTTT. The encoded protein is CASSREGRNSNQPQHF.